Below, 21 T cell receptor beta chains from the same sample are listed, as sequenced in a study of OX40 agonist ivuxolimab in advanced cancers. TCRdb's copy holds only in-frame clones and misses some; the assay was immunoSEQ multiplex PCR. The sample yields about 36,000 clones, around 73% seen once. The specimen comprised CD4+ or CD8+ T cells sorted from blood, sampled in a trial of the OX40 agonist ivuxolimab. The receptors shown here come from an adult with an advanced solid tumor such as melanoma, head and neck, liver or kidney cancer.

The chain uses TRBV7-9 and TRBJ2-3; no firm D call. CDR1 is SEHNR and CDR2 is FQNEAQ in the germline V gene (reference sequence). Deletions cut 0 bases from V and 5 bases from J, with 6 bases between. The CDR3 is made up of 13 amino acids. In nucleotides, the CDR3 is TGTGCCAGCAGCTTAGCGTGGGGAGATACGCAGTATTTT. This gives the protein CASSLAWGDTQYF.

The V gene is TRBV5-6, the J gene TRBJ2-1; 11 positions match TRBD2. Germline V CDR1 and CDR2: SGHDT, YYEEEE. The junction had 7 bases not matched to a gene; V was cut back by 3 bases and J by 8 bases. The CDR3 extends over 15 amino acids. Here the CDR3 reads CASSWLAGGADEQFF. The CDR3 bases are TGTGCCAGCAGCTGGTTAGCGGGAGGGGCCGATGAGCAGTTCTTC.

The chain carries TRBV7-2 and TRBJ2-1; 15 bases are shared with TRBD2. Germline V CDR1 and CDR2: SGHTA, FQGNSA. This CDR3 region has 18 residues. V dropped 2 bases and J dropped 6; count of bases not matched to a gene: 8. As DNA, the CDR3 is TGTGCCAGCAGCTTAATGGCCGGGACTAGCGGGGGGCCCAATGAGCAGTTCTTC. Its translation: CASSLMAGTSGGPNEQFF.

The rearrangement joins TRBV4-1 to TRBJ2-1; TRBD2 matches 8 bases. Trimming at V came to 7 bases and at J to 5 bases, leaving 16 bases not matched to a gene. This CDR3 comprises 17 residues. Germline-derived CDR1 and CDR2 are MGHRA and YSYEKL. The CDR3 nucleotides read TGCGCCAGCAAAAATATGGGGGAAGCGGGGGAGCACAATGAGCAGTTCTTC. This gives the protein CASKNMGEAGEHNEQFF.

This clone rates as medium-sized. V is TRBV18 and J is TRBJ2-7; perhaps TRBD1 as D (7 bases). Germline CDR1 reads KGHSH; CDR2 reads LQKENI. Trimming shortened V by 2 bases and J by 1 base, and 9 bases separated the two germline ends. The CDR3 is made up of 14 amino acids. CDR3 protein: CASSPAGGSYEQYF. CDR3 nucleotide sequence: TGTGCCAGCTCACCAGCAGGGGGGTCCTACGAGCAGTACTTC.

The chain recombines TRBV11-2 with TRBJ2-1; TRBD1 matches 12 bases. This CDR3 is built from 16 residues. Germline V lookup: CDR1 SGHAT, CDR2 FQNNGV. The J segment lost 6 bases and the V segment lost 4 bases, leaving 7 bases of the junction unmatched. CDR3: CASSSTGTGGINEQFF. CDR3 coding DNA: TGTGCCAGCAGCTCAACCGGGACAGGGGGCATCAATGAGCAGTTCTTC.

The chain uses TRBV7-9 and TRBJ1-6, with TRBD1 identical over 11 bases. The CDR3 totals 14 residues. Looked up from germline, CDR1 is SEHNR and CDR2 is FQNEAQ (reference sequence). V lost 5 bases, J lost 9 bases, and 3 bases stayed unmatched. DNA of the CDR3: TGTGCCAGCAGCACGGGACAGGGGGTTTCACCCCTCCACTTT. This codes for CASSTGQGVSPLHF.

The chain has TRBV7-9 and TRBJ2-5; D is unresolved. The length of the CDR3 is 13 residues. Germline assignment: CDR1 SEHNR and CDR2 FQNEAQ (reference sequence). V was shortened by 1 base and J by 5 bases, with 8 bases between the two germline ends. CDR3 in amino acids: CASSLEGLETQYF. The CDR3 nucleotides are TGTGCCAGCAGCTTAGAAGGGCTGGAGACCCAGTACTTC.

J is TRBJ2-7 and V is TRBV28; no clear D. V was trimmed by 5 bases and J by 2 bases, leaving 16 bases between them. Germline V gene data show CDR1 as MDHEN and CDR2 as SYDVKM. The CDR3 consists of 15 residues. The CDR3: CASSVPGLGPYEQYF. CDR3 DNA sequence: TGTGCCAGCAGTGTTCCGGGTCTAGGCCCCTACGAGCAGTACTTC.

This chain links TRBV5-4 with TRBJ1-2; 9 bases line up with TRBD1. Germline-derived CDR1 and CDR2 are SGHNT and YYREEE (reference sequence). Losses at the gene ends were 0 bases for V and 4 bases for J; bases not matched to a gene: 10. The length of the CDR3 is 17 residues. For the CDR3, the DNA is TGTGCCAGCAGCTTGGCAGGACAGGGGATCTTTAGCTATGGCTACACCTTC. This sequence encodes CASSLAGQGIFSYGYTF.

The chain combines TRBV5-5 with TRBJ2-7; the D gene is possibly TRBD2 (6 bases). The CDR3 runs 15 residues. V was cut by 4 bases and J by 0 bases, with 14 bases left in between. Germline loops: CDR1 SGHKS, CDR2 YYEKEE (reference sequence). CDR3 sequence reads: CASSNTGTASYEQYF. Written as DNA, the CDR3 is TGTGCCAGCAGCAACACCGGGACTGCCTCCTACGAGCAGTACTTC.

This clone came up a few times. This chain joins TRBV28 and TRBJ1-6, with D perhaps matching TRBD1 (5 bases). The CDR3 has 14 residues. Trimming cost V 3 bases and J 6 bases, with 9 bases left between them. Germline assignment: CDR1 MDHEN and CDR2 SYDVKM. Written as DNA, the CDR3 is TGTGCCAGCAGTTTTCCGGGGACTAATTCACCCCTCCACTTT. The encoded protein is CASSFPGTNSPLHF.

J is TRBJ2-4 and V is TRBV28, with 9 bases matching TRBD1. The CDR3 is 20 amino acids. With V trimmed by 5 bases and J by 0 bases, 17 bases remained unmatched. Germline assignment: CDR1 MDHEN and CDR2 SYDVKM. This CDR3 is CASSPGPTAGTGPAKNIQYF. CDR3 DNA sequence: TGTGCCAGCAGTCCGGGACCTACCGCCGGGACAGGGCCAGCCAAAAACATTCAGTACTTC.

The chain combines TRBV6-5 with TRBJ2-1; D is perhaps TRBD2 (5 bases). From germline, CDR1 is MNHEY and CDR2 SVGAGI. The CDR3 runs to 13 residues. V was shortened by 4 bases and J by 9 bases, with 13 bases between the two germline ends. The CDR3 nucleotides are TGTGCCAGCAGTTTCGGAGGACTTAGTGAGCAGTTCTTC. Translating it yields CASSFGGLSEQFF.

This rearrangement joins TRBV27 to TRBJ1-2, with 7 bases aligning to TRBD1. V trimming: 4 bases; J trimming: 6 bases; junction bases outside the gene matches: 8. CDR3 length equals 14 residues. Germline V CDR1 and CDR2: MNHEY, SMNVEV (reference sequence). The CDR3 DNA reads TGTGCCAGCAGTTCGATACAGGGGAGGCATGGCTACACCTTC. Translated, it gives CASSSIQGRHGYTF.

The V call is TRBV9, the J call TRBJ2-5; TRBD2 aligns across 14 bases. V dropped 4 bases and J dropped 5; count of bases not matched to a gene: 10. The CDR3 loop spans 17 amino acids. Germline V lookup: CDR1 SGDLS, CDR2 YYNGEE. The CDR3 DNA sequence: TGTGCCAGCAGCACGGGACTAGCGGGAGTCGAGGAGGAGACCCAGTACTTC. This codes for CASSTGLAGVEEETQYF.

The V and J genes are TRBV28 and TRBJ1-5, with a possible D match to TRBD1 (5 bases). This CDR3 is built from 16 residues. Germline CDR1 is MDHEN and CDR2 is SYDVKM. Trimming removed 6 bases from V and 0 bases from J, with 15 bases in between. CDR3 loop: CASSRFRGSSNQPQHF. In DNA, the CDR3 is TGTGCCAGCAGCCGCTTTAGGGGTAGTAGCAATCAGCCCCAGCATTTT. Drawing the rest from reference TRBV28 and TRBJ1-5, the complete variable domain is DVKVTQSSRYLVKRTGEKVFLECVQDMDHENMFWYRQDPGLGLRLIYFSYDVKMKEKGDIPEGYSVSREKKERFSLILESASTNQTSMYLCASSRFRGSSNQPQHFGDGTRLSIL.

This chain joins TRBV28 and TRBJ1-2; no definite D call. The CDR3 totals 14 residues. V was cut by 5 bases and J by 1 base, with 11 bases left in between. Germline V gene lookup returns CDR1 MDHEN and CDR2 SYDVKM. This CDR3 is CASSLTLFNYGYTF. CDR3 in DNA: TGTGCCAGCAGTCTCACGCTTTTTAACTATGGCTACACCTTC.

V gene TRBV28 combines with J gene TRBJ1-1; D may be TRBD1 (5 bases). Trimming took off 4 bases at V and 1 base at J, with 22 bases between the two ends. Germline V CDR1 and CDR2: MDHEN, SYDVKM. The CDR3 has 18 amino acids. The CDR3 nucleotides read TGTGCCAGCAGTTCGCAATTGCCCCGGGGCTATCAGAACACTGAAGCTTTCTTT. It specifies CASSSQLPRGYQNTEAFF.

The V call is TRBV4-1, the J call TRBJ2-3; D may be TRBD1 or TRBD2 (5 bases each). CDR3 length equals 16 residues. Trimming took off 2 bases at V and 6 bases at J, with 18 bases between the two ends. From germline, CDR1 is MGHRA and CDR2 YSYEKL. The CDR3 is CASSQLLGRSVDTQYF. The CDR3 region has the DNA TGCGCCAGCAGCCAACTCCTGGGACGTAGCGTGGATACGCAGTATTTT.

V is TRBV2 and J is TRBJ1-2, with 7 bases identical to TRBD1. In germline, CDR1 is SNHLY, CDR2 FYNNEI. Unmatched junction bases numbered 11, after V lost 9 bases and J lost 4 bases. This CDR3 has 14 residues. The CDR3 loop is CASRGLDRSYGYTF. The CDR3 bases are TGTGCCAGTCGTGGATTGGACAGGTCCTATGGCTACACCTTC.